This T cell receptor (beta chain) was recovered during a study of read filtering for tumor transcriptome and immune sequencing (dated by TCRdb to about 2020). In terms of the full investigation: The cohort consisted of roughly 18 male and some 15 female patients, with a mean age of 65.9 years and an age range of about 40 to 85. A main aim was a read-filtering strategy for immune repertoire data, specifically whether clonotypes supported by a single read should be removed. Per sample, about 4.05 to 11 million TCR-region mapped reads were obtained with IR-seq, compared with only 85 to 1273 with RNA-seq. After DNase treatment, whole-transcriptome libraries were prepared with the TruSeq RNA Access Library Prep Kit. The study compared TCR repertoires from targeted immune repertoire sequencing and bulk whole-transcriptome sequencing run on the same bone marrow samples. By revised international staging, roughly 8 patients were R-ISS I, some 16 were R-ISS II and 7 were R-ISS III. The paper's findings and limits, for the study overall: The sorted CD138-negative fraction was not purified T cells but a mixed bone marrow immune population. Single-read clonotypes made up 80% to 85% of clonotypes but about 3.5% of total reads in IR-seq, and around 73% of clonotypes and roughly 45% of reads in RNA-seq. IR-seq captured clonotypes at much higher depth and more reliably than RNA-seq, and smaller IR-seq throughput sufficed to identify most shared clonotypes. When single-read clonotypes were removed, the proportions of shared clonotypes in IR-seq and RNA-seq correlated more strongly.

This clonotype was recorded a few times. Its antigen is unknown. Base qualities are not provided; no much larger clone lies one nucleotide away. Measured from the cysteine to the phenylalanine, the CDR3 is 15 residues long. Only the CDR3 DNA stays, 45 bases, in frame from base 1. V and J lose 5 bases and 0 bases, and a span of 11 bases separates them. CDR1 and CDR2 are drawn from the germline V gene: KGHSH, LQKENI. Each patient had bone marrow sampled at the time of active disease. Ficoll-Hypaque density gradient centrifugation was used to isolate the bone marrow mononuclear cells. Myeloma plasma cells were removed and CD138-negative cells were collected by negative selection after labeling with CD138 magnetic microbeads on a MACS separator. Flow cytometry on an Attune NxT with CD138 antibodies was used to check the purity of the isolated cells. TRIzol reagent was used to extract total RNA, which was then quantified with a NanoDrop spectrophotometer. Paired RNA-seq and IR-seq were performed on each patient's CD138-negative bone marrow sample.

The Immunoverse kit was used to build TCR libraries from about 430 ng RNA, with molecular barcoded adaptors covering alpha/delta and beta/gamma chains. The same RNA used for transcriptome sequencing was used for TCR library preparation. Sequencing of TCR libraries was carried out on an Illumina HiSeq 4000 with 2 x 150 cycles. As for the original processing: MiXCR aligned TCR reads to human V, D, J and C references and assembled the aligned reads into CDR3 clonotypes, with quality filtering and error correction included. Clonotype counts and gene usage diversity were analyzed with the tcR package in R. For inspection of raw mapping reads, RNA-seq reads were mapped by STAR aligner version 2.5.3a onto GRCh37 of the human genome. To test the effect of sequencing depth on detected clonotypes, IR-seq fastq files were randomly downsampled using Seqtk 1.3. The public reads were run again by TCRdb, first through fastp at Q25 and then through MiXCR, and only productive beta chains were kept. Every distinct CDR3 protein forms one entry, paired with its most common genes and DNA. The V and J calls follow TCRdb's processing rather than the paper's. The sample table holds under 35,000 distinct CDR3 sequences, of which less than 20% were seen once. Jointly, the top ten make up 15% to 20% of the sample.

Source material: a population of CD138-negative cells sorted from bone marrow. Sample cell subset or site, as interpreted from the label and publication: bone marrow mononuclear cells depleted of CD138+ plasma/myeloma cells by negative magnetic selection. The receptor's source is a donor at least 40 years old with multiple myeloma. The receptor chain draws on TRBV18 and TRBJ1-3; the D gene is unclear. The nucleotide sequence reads TGTGCCAGCTCAGTATACACCGTCTCTGGAAACACCATATATTTT. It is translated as CASSVYTVSGNTIYF. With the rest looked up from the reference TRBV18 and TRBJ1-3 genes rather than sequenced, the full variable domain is NAGVMQNPRHLVRRRGQEARLRCSPMKGHSHVYWYRQLPEEGLKFMVYLQKENIIDESGMPKERFSAEFPKEGPSILRIQQVVRGDSAAYFCASSVYTVSGNTIYFGEGSWLTVV.